What follows are 12 T cell receptor beta chains derived from one specimen sequenced in a study of beta chain features in type 1 diabetes. The authors reverse transcribed all of the isolated RNA, so sequencing captured expressed TCRB transcripts. Profiled with immunoSEQ multiplex PCR; TCRdb holds only in-frame clones, not every one. Among under 250,000 clones listed, roughly 13% were seen once. What was sequenced was naive CD4+ T cells from blood. Receptor source: a woman between 35 and 50 years old in good health.

This clone was detected only a few times. The CDR3 region is CASSGQGGYEQYF. The CDR3 DNA reads TGTGCCAGCTCGGGACAGGGAGGGTACGAGCAGTACTTC. The chain has TRBV11-2 and TRBJ2-7; 9 bases are a match to TRBD1. Germline trimming cut 8 bases from V and 4 bases from J; bases unmatched to any gene: 6. The CDR3 contains 13 residues. CDR1 is SGHAT, CDR2 FQNNGV, per germline.

CDR3 loop: CASSIDRRAGRLRRDTQYF. The CDR3 DNA reads as TGTGCCAGCAGTATTGATCGTCGGGCAGGGCGTTTACGGCGGGATACGCAGTATTTT. J is TRBJ2-3 and V is TRBV27, with D possibly TRBD1 on 5 matching bases. V lost 5 bases and J 6 bases, leaving 30 bases between the germline ends. The CDR3 consists of 19 residues. Germline-derived CDR1 and CDR2 are MNHEY and SMNVEV (reference sequence).

The CDR3 protein is CASSEVLEETQYF. The DNA of the CDR3 is TGTGCCAGCAGTGAGGTCCTAGAAGAGACCCAGTACTTC. The chain recombines TRBV2 with TRBJ2-5, with D unresolved. Germline CDR1 reads SNHLY; CDR2 reads FYNNEI. This CDR3 is 13 amino acids long. Between the trimmed V and J ends, which lost 3 bases and 3 bases, there was a span of 8 bases.

In its sample, this clone was seen a few times. V usage is TRBV19 and J usage is TRBJ2-7; the match to TRBD1 covers 7 bases. Germline CDR1 LNHDA, CDR2 SQIVND (reference sequence). CDR3 length: 14 residues. With 3 bases clipped from V and 4 bases from J, the junction kept 6 bases outside the gene matches. The CDR3 coding sequence is TGTGCCAGTAGTATCGCAACAGGGGATTACGAGCAGTACTTC. Translated, it gives CASSIATGDYEQYF. Complete variable domain (other parts from reference TRBV19 and TRBJ2-7): DGGITQSPKYLFRKEGQNVTLSCEQNLNHDAMYWYRQDPGQGLRLIYYSQIVNDFQKGDIAEGYSVSREKKESFPLTVTSAQKNPTAFYLCASSIATGDYEQYFGPGTRLTVT.

This clone was seen a few times. The chain combines TRBV14 with TRBJ2-2; no clear D. CDR3 length: 14 amino acids. Trimming removed 3 bases at V and 1 base at J, with 6 bases between. CDR1 is SGHDN, CDR2 FVKESK, per germline. CDR3 amino acids: CASSQSWNTGELFF. CDR3 in DNA: TGTGCCAGCAGCCAGTCCTGGAACACCGGGGAGCTGTTTTTT.

In this sample, this clone turned up a few times. This rearrangement joins TRBV5-1 to TRBJ2-1; 10 bases align to TRBD1. The V and J ends lost 5 bases and 10 bases, in that order; junction bases with no gene match: 9. Germline CDR1 reads SGHRS; CDR2 reads YFSETQ. The length of the CDR3 is 14 residues. CDR3 sequence reads: CASRTGTGVGEQFF. CDR3 bases: TGCGCCAGCAGGACCGGGACAGGGGTCGGGGAGCAGTTCTTC.

There are a few counts of this clone. The CDR3 region has the DNA TGTGCAGTCGGGAGGATGAACACTGAAGCTTTCTTT. Translation gives CAVGRMNTEAFF. The chain joins TRBV19 to TRBJ1-1; D not certain. In germline, CDR1 is LNHDA, CDR2 SQIVND (reference sequence). The CDR3 length is 12 residues.

The gene calls are TRBV7-9 and TRBJ1-4; D gene uncertain. V lost 8 bases and J lost 4, with 8 bases in between. Germline lookup yields CDR1 SEHNR and CDR2 FQNEAQ (reference sequence). CDR3 length: 12 residues. The CDR3 here is CASSGINEKLFF. CDR3 bases: TGTGCCAGCTCCGGTATTAATGAAAAACTGTTTTTT.

This clone showed up just a few times. This rearrangement joins TRBV19 to TRBJ2-1; a weak D match, TRBD2 (7 bases). V dropped 1 base and J dropped 5 bases, with 12 bases sitting between them. CDR1 is LNHDA, CDR2 SQIVND, per germline (reference sequence). The CDR3 runs to 15 residues. CDR3 sequence: CASSIGSGGHNEQFF. The CDR3 DNA sequence: TGTGCCAGTAGTATAGGGTCGGGGGGCCACAATGAGCAGTTCTTC. The full variable domain, completed using reference TRBV19 and TRBJ2-1, is DGGITQSPKYLFRKEGQNVTLSCEQNLNHDAMYWYRQDPGQGLRLIYYSQIVNDFQKGDIAEGYSVSREKKESFPLTVTSAQKNPTAFYLCASSIGSGGHNEQFFGPGTRLTVL.

The rearrangement links TRBV19 to TRBJ1-2, with D maybe TRBD1 (6 bases). Germline CDR1 reads LNHDA; CDR2 reads SQIVND (reference sequence). The CDR3 covers 13 residues. The V end lost 4 bases, the J end lost 2 bases, and 8 bases lay between the germline ends. The CDR3 reads CASSRDMNYGYTF. The CDR3 bases are TGTGCCAGTAGTAGGGACATGAACTATGGCTACACCTTC.

The V and J genes are TRBV19 and TRBJ2-3, with TRBD2 matching over 9 bases. The germline gives CDR1 LNHDA, CDR2 SQIVND (reference sequence). This CDR3 has 17 amino acids. J was trimmed by 3 bases and V by 5 bases; bases with no gene match: 12. For the CDR3, the DNA is TGTGCCAGTAGTCCCAAGTACCGCGGGGGGGGGACAGATACGCAGTATTTT. This codes for CASSPKYRGGGTDTQYF.

This sequence joins TRBV9 and TRBJ2-1, with TRBD1 identical over 7 bases. V lost 3 bases and J lost 2; bases outside the gene matches: 5. The germline gives CDR1 SGDLS, CDR2 YYNGEE. The CDR3 spans 15 residues. The CDR3, as DNA: TGTGCCAGCAGCGCGCGACAGGGTCCCTACAATGAGCAGTTCTTC. Translation gives CASSARQGPYNEQFF. Complete variable domain (other parts from reference TRBV9 and TRBJ2-1): DSGVTQTPKHLITATGQRVTLRCSPRSGDLSVYWYQQSLDQGLQFLIQYYNGEERAKGNILERFSAQQFPDLHSELNLSSLELGDSALYFCASSARQGPYNEQFFGPGTRLTVL.